The present T cell receptor beta chain was sequenced within a study of cytomegalovirus exposure and HLA in healthy donors. General study points: Among the CMV-associated chains, a few were confirmed in vitro as specific for CMV antigens.

Among the roughly 120 subjects of the validation cohort, separate from the approximately 660-subject first cohort, were the donors. The assay was immunoSEQ multiplex PCR, and TCRdb's table has in-frame clones only and misses some. Among about 130,000 clones listed, approximately 91% were seen once. Trimming cost V 9 bases and J 10 bases, with 10 bases left between them. The CDR3 consists of 10 residues. Germline CDR1 and CDR2: MRHNA and SNTAGT. As to this clone: Its specificity is not known.

The material sequenced was PBMCs. The rearrangement uses TRBV6-4 and TRBJ2-1; no definite D call. The TCR was taken from a woman under 30 in good health and CMV-seronegative. CDR3 amino acids: CASLHGEQFF. CDR3 bases: TGTGCCAGTCTACACGGGGAGCAGTTCTTC.